This TCR beta chain appears in the sequencing data of a study of OX40 agonist ivuxolimab in advanced cancers. In the study overall: Ivuxolimab is a fully human IgG2 antibody that activates OX40 (CD134). General study points: Partial responders receiving 0.1-3.0 mg/kg showed among the lowest clonal expansion.

Per the germline V gene, CDR1 is GTSNPN and CDR2 is SVGIG (reference sequence). Trimming took 3 bases from V and 0 from J, leaving 11 bases between them. The CDR3 length is 14 residues. Comments on this clone: Its specificity is not known.

TCRdb's copy holds only in-frame clones and misses some; the assay was immunoSEQ multiplex PCR. The table records about 46,000 clones, about 89% of them present only once. The genes are TRBV30 and TRBJ1-1; D gene uncertain. The starting material was CD4+ or CD8+ T cells sorted from blood, obtained in a trial of the OX40 agonist ivuxolimab. This TCR derives from an adult with an advanced solid tumor such as melanoma, head and neck, liver or kidney cancer. CDR3 protein: CAWRDLAVNTEAFF. The DNA for the CDR3 is TGTGCCTGGAGGGACCTGGCTGTGAACACTGAAGCTTTCTTT.